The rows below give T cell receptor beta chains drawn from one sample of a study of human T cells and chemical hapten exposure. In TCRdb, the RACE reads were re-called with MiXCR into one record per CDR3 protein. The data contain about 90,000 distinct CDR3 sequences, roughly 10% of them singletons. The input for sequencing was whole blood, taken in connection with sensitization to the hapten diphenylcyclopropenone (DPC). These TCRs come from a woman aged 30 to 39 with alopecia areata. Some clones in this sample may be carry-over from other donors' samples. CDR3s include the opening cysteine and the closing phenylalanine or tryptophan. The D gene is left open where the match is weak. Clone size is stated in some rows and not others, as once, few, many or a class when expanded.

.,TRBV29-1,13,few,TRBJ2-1,TGCAGCGTTGTAAATCGGAGGTTTGGTGAGCAGTTCTTC,CSVVNRRFGEQFF
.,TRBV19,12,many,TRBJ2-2,TGTGCCAGTGACTCAAACACCGGGGAGCTGTTTTTT,CASDSNTGELFF
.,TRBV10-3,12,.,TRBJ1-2,TGTGCCATCAGTGAGGTCCTTTTGGGCTACACCTTC,CAISEVLLGYTF
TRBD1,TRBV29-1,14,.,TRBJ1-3,TGCAGCGGGACCCGGGACAGGGCTGGAAACACCATATATTTT,CSGTRDRAGNTIYF
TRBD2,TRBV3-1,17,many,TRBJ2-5,TGTGCCAGCAGCCCTGGGACTAGCGGGGGGGCGAGAGAGACCCAGTACTTC,CASSPGTSGGARETQYF
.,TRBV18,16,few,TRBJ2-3,TGTGCCAGCTCACCGGGCCCGGGGAAGTCAACAGATACGCAGTATTTT,CASSPGPGKSTDTQYF
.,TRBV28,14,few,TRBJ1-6,TGTGCCAGCAGTTTATACGGAGGGAATTCACCCCTCCACTTT,CASSLYGGNSPLHF
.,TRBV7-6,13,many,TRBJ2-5,TGTGCCAGCAGCCTACCTCCTCGAGAGACCCAGTACTTC,CASSLPPRETQYF
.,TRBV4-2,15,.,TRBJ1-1,TGTGCCAGCAGCCAATTCGGGGTTCTGAACACTGAAGCTTTCTTT,CASSQFGVLNTEAFF
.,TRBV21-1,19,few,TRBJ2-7,TGTGCCAGCAGCAAGTGGGGACGAACTCAAGACTCCTACTCCTACGAGCAGTACTTC,CASSKWGRTQDSYSYEQYF
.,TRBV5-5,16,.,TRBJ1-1,TGTGCCAGCAGCCGAACCACCCCGGGAGCAGGGCGCTGGGCTTTCTTT,CASSRTTPGAGRWAFF
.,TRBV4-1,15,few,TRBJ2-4,TGCGCCAGCAGCCAAGAGGGGAACAGGGAAAACATTCAGTACTTC,CASSQEGNRENIQYF
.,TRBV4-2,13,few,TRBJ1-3,TGTGCCAGCAGCCAGGGGGGCCGCGACACCATATATTTT,CASSQGGRDTIYF
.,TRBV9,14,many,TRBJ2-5,TGTGCCAGCAGCCCCCCCGGGGGCGTCGGGACCCAGTACTTC,CASSPPGGVGTQYF
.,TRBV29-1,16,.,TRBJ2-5,TGCAGCGTTGAAGTGGCCGTCGCCACCAAACAAGAGACCCAGTACTTC,CSVEVAVATKQETQYF
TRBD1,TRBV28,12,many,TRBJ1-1,TGTGCCAGCCAGACAGGGGGGGCTGAAGCTTTCTTT,CASQTGGAEAFF
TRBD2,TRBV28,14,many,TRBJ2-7,TGTGCCAGCAGAGTAGCGGGAGGGCTTTACGAGCAGTACTTC,CASRVAGGLYEQYF
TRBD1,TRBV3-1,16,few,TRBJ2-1,TGTGCCAGCAGCCAAGCAGGACAGGGTGCTTACAATGAGCAGTTCTTC,CASSQAGQGAYNEQFF
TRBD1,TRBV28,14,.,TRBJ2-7,TGTGCCAGCAGTTTCCCGGGACAGGGTACCGAGCAGTACTTC,CASSFPGQGTEQYF
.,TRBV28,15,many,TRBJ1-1,TGTGCCAGCACTGAGGAGGGGACCCCGCGAACTGAAGCTTTCTTT,CASTEEGTPRTEAFF
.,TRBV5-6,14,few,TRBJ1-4,TGTGCCAGCAAGCAGGGGTGGCGGAATGAAAAACTGTTTTTT,CASKQGWRNEKLFF
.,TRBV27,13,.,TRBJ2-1,TGTGCCAGCGCCCCAGGACAGTACAATGAGCAGTTCTTC,CASAPGQYNEQFF
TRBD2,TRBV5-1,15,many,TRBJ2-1,TGCGCCAGCAGCTTGTGGGGACTAGCGGGAAATGAGCAGTTCTTC,CASSLWGLAGNEQFF
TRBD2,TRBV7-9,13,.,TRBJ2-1,TGTGCCAGCAGCTCCGGACTAGTCAATGAGCAGTTCTTC,CASSSGLVNEQFF
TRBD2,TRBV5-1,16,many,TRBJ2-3,TGCGCCAGCAGCTCGGGACTAGCGGGAGCGGGAGATACGCAGTATTTT,CASSSGLAGAGDTQYF
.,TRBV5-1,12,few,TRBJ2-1,TGCGCCAGCAGCTTGCTCCACAATGAGCAGTTCTTC,CASSLLHNEQFF
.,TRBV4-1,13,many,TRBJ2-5,TGCGCCAGCAGCCAAGCCAGAACAGAGACCCAGTACTTC,CASSQARTETQYF
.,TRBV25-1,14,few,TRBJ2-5,TGTGCCAGCAGCACATGGGCTGATCAAGAGACCCAGTACTTC,CASSTWADQETQYF
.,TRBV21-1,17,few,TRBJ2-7,TGTGCCAGCAGCAAAGTCCGCGGGGGGCAGGGGACCTACGAGCAGTACTTC,CASSKVRGGQGTYEQYF
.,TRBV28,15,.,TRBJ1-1,TGTGCCAGCAGTCGTGGAGGGACTCAGAACACTGAAGCTTTCTTT,CASSRGGTQNTEAFF
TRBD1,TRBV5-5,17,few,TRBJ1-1,TGTGCCAGCAGCTTAAAGACAGGGTTGGTAAAAAACACTGAAGCTTTCTTT,CASSLKTGLVKNTEAFF
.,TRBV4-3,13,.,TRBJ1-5,TGCGCCAGCAGCCAAGCGGTAAATCAGCCCCAGCATTTT,CASSQAVNQPQHF
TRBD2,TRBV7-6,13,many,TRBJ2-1,TGTGCCAGCAGCCCCTCGACTAGCTATGAGCAGTTCTTC,CASSPSTSYEQFF
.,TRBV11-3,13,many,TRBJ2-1,TGTGCCAGCAGCTTAGATTTGTACAATGAGCAGTTCTTC,CASSLDLYNEQFF
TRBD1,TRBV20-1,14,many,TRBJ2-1,TGCAGTGCTAGCACAGGGGGTTCACGGAATGAGCAGTTCTTC,CSASTGGSRNEQFF
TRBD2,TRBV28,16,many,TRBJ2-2,TGTGCCAGCAGGCCGACTAGCGGGGATGACACCGGGGAGCTGTTTTTT,CASRPTSGDDTGELFF
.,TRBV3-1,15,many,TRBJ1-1,TGTGCCAGCAGCCCGGTCTACAGCGGGAACACTGAAGCTTTCTTT,CASSPVYSGNTEAFF
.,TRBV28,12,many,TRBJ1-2,TGTGCCAGCGGTGGAGGGCACTATGGCTACACCTTC,CASGGGHYGYTF
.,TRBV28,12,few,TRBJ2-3,TGTGCCACCGATCCGATCCCAGATACGCAGTATTTT,CATDPIPDTQYF
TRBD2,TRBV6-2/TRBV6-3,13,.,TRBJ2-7,TGTGCCAGCAGCCACAGCGGGAGCTACGAGCAGTACTTC,CASSHSGSYEQYF
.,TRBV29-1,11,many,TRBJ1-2,TGCAGCGTTACAGGAGATTATGGCTACACCTTC,CSVTGDYGYTF
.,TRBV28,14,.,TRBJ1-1,TGTGCCAGCAGTGTATCAGGGCTTGGCACTGAAGCTTTCTTT,CASSVSGLGTEAFF
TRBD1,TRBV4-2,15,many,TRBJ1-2,TGTGCCAGCAGCCCCACCCCGGGACAGGGAGCTGGCTACACCTTC,CASSPTPGQGAGYTF
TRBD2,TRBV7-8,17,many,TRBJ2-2,TGTGCCAGCAGCCCGACTAGCGGGGGGTCGGGCACCGGGGAGCTGTTTTTT,CASSPTSGGSGTGELFF
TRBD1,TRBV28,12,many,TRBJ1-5,TGTGCCTCATCAGGGGGCCGTCAGCCCCAGCATTTT,CASSGGRQPQHF
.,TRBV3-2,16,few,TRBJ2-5,TGTGCCAGCAGCCAAGATTCTCGGCAGTACCAAGAGACCCAGTACTTC,CASSQDSRQYQETQYF
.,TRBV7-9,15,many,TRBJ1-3,TGTGCCAGCAGCTCCCGGGCCAGCTTAGGAAACACCATATATTTT,CASSSRASLGNTIYF
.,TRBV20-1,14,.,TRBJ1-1,TGCAGTGCTGCTGCGATGACGGTGAACACTGAAGCTTTCTTT,CSAAAMTVNTEAFF
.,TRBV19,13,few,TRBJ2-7,TGTGCCAGCATGGGGGACCGGGCCTACGAGCAGTACTTC,CASMGDRAYEQYF
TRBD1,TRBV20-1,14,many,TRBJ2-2,TGCAGTGCTGGACAGGGGCTCGACGCCGGGGAGCTGTTTTTT,CSAGQGLDAGELFF
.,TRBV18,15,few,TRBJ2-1,TGTGCCAGCTCACCACCAGCTAGCTCCTACAATGAGCAGTTCTTC,CASSPPASSYNEQFF
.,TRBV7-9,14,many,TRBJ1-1,TGTGCCAGCAGCTTGATTCGGCTAGGGACTGAAGCTTTCTTT,CASSLIRLGTEAFF
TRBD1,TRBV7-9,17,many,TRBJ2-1,TGTGCCAGCAGCACAACGGGACAGTTCCTTTCCTACAATGAGCAGTTCTTC,CASSTTGQFLSYNEQFF
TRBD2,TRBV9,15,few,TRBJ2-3,TGTGCCAGCAACCGGCTAGCGGGGAACACAGATACGCAGTATTTT,CASNRLAGNTDTQYF
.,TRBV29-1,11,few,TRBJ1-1,TGCAGCGTTGTCCCGGGGTATCAAGCTTTCTTT,CSVVPGYQAFF
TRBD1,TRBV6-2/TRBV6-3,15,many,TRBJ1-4,TGTGCCAGCAGTTCCGCCGGGACAGGGGATGAAAAACTGTTTTTT,CASSSAGTGDEKLFF
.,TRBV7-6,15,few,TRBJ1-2,TGTGCCAGCAGCCCGAGACGGAATTCTAACTATGGCTACACCTTC,CASSPRRNSNYGYTF
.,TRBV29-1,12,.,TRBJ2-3,TGCAGCGTTGAAGACCACACAGATACGCAGTATTTT,CSVEDHTDTQYF
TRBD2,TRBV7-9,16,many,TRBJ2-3,TGTGCCAGCAGCGCTCTAGCGGGAGGGCCCGCAGATACGCAGTATTTT,CASSALAGGPADTQYF